The 23 T cell receptor beta chains reported below all come from one sample, sequenced in a study of CD8+ T cells in alopecia areata listed by TCRdb under 2018. This sample's treatment or condition label indicates: oral pan-JAK inhibitor, 5-10 mg twice daily. The library was prepared using the immunoSEQ multiplex PCR assay. RNA was extracted from all samples and reverse transcribed into cDNA as template for TCR sequencing. As stored in TCRdb, this immuneACCESS dataset retains in-frame rearrangements with V and J assigned. A fraction of the clones does not appear; measured against another copy, unresolved V genes explain less than half of the discrepancy, and the remainder lacks a known reason. Across this sample there are roughly 220,000 clones, with 66% seen only once. Clones ranked in the top ten supply over 1% of the sample. The source was CD4+ T cells sorted from blood, collected between weeks 44 and 45, from a patient treated with tofacitinib. The source of these receptors is a human donor with alopecia areata.

The DNA for the CDR3 is TGCGCCAGCAGTCAAGAGGAGGAAAACAGGTTTGGAGAGACCCAGTACTTC. Translation: CASSQEEENRFGETQYF. The chain links TRBV23-1 to TRBJ2-5, with D perhaps matching TRBD1 or TRBD2 (5 bases each). TRBV23-1 is noted as an ORF with a role that remains uncertain. CDR3 length equals 17 residues. Deletions cut 2 bases from V and 4 bases from J, with 20 bases between.

The rearrangement links TRBV30 to TRBJ2-1; 7 bases are shared with TRBD2. The germline V gene has CDR1 GTSNPN and CDR2 SVGIG (reference sequence). V lost 0 bases to trimming and J lost 9 bases; unmatched junction nucleotides: 5. The length of the CDR3 is 13 residues. CDR3 DNA: TGTGCCTGGAGTGTGGGAGGGACTGGTGAGCAGTTCTTC. Translated: CAWSVGGTGEQFF.

The chain has TRBV7-2 and TRBJ2-7; D assignment may be TRBD1 or TRBD2 (6 bases each). There are 14 residues in the CDR3. Per germline, CDR1 SGHTA and CDR2 FQGNSA. V gave up 4 bases and J gave up 6 bases, with 16 bases separating them. The CDR3 reads CASSSGTGAAEQYF. The CDR3 DNA reads TGTGCCAGCAGCTCCGGGACGGGGGCGGCCGAGCAGTACTTC.

The chain uses TRBV7-2 and TRBJ1-3; perhaps TRBD1 as D (6 bases). This CDR3 has 18 residues. V lost 6 bases and J 0 bases, leaving 21 bases between the germline ends. CDR1 SGHTA and CDR2 FQGNSA come from the germline V gene. Here the CDR3 reads CASRPDRFKENSGNTIYF. The CDR3 region has the DNA TGTGCCAGCAGACCCGACAGGTTCAAAGAAAACTCTGGAAACACCATATATTTT.

V gene TRBV4-3 combines with J gene TRBJ1-2; 7 bases fit TRBD1. V shed 4 bases and J 5 bases; nucleotides not matched to a gene: 10. Germline CDR1 LGHNA, CDR2 YSLEER. The CDR3 is 15 amino acids. The CDR3 spells CASSRNRDSNYGYTF. Here the CDR3 DNA reads TGCGCCAGCAGCCGCAACCGGGACAGCAATTATGGCTACACCTTC.

Only a few counts were recorded for this clone. Other DNA sequences in the sample encode the same CDR3. This chain connects TRBV5-1 to TRBJ1-1, with TRBD1 as a possible D gene (5 bases). The V gene's germline CDR1 is SGHRS and CDR2 YFSETQ. The germline V and J ends were trimmed by 3 bases and 1 base, with 10 bases remaining between them. CDR3 size: 14 residues. This CDR3 reads CASSSGTGNTEAFF. DNA for the CDR3: TGCGCCAGCAGCTCAGGGACGGGGAACACTGAAGCTTTCTTT.

V is TRBV4-3 and J is TRBJ1-2; the match to TRBD1 covers 8 bases. Germline values: CDR1 LGHNA, CDR2 YSLEER. The CDR3 is 14 residues long. The V gene end was trimmed by 3 bases and the J gene end by 6 bases; junction bases not matched to a gene: 6. The CDR3 protein is CASSHYQGADGYTF. The CDR3 DNA is TGCGCCAGCAGCCACTATCAGGGGGCAGATGGCTACACCTTC.

In its sample, this clone was seen once. The chain carries TRBV7-9 and TRBJ1-6; the match to TRBD1 covers 7 bases. Unmatched junction bases numbered 3, after V lost 10 bases and J lost 6 bases. This CDR3 region has 12 residues. Germline-derived CDR1 and CDR2 are SEHNR and FQNEAQ (reference sequence). The CDR3 sequence is CAIRQGNSPLHF. The CDR3, as DNA: TGTGCCATACGACAGGGTAATTCACCCCTCCACTTT.

The rearrangement joins TRBV5-1 to TRBJ2-3; no clear D. CDR1 and CDR2 from the germline V gene are SGHRS and YFSETQ. The ends were cut back, 3 bases at V and 6 bases at J, with 11 bases in the middle. The CDR3 length is 13 residues. The CDR3 DNA follows: TGCGCCAGCAGCTCGCCCTCGCGGGATACGCAGTATTTT. It translates to CASSSPSRDTQYF.

The chain combines TRBV5-6 with TRBJ2-3; TRBD1 is a possible D gene (6 bases). The germline CDR1 and CDR2 sequences are SGHDT and YYEEEE. V lost 1 base to trimming and J lost 2 bases, with 8 bases between them. There are 14 residues in the CDR3. Here the CDR3 DNA reads TGTGCCAGCAGCTTGACAGGGATCACAGATACGCAGTATTTT. Amino acid sequence: CASSLTGITDTQYF. Supplemented by reference TRBV5-6 and TRBJ2-3, the full variable domain reads DAGVTQSPTHLIKTRGQQVTLRCSPKSGHDTVSWYQQALGQGPQFIFQYYEEEERQRGNFPDRFSGHQFPNYSSELNVNALLLGDSALYLCASSLTGITDTQYFGPGTRLTVL.

The chain employs TRBV9 and TRBJ2-7, with a possible D match to TRBD1 (6 bases). The CDR3 is 15 amino acids. Germline V gene sequence: CDR1 SGDLS, CDR2 YYNGEE. V lost 4 bases, J lost 0 bases, and 14 bases lay in between. CDR3: CASSPSGARSYEQYF. CDR3 coding DNA: TGTGCCAGCAGCCCTTCAGGGGCCCGCTCCTACGAGCAGTACTTC.

The CDR3 loop is CASSSGRRDQETQYF. The CDR3, as DNA: TGTGCCAGCAGCTCCGGCCGGCGGGATCAAGAGACCCAGTACTTC. The chain joins TRBV11-1 to TRBJ2-5; D may be TRBD2 (6 bases). This CDR3 has 15 residues. CDR1 is SGHAT and CDR2 is FQDESV in the germline V gene (reference sequence). Between the trimmed V and J ends, which lost 4 bases and 2 bases, there was a span of 14 bases.

V is TRBV6-1 and J is TRBJ2-3; D is undetermined. Germline CDR1 and CDR2: MNHNS and SASEGT. V was pared by 4 bases and J by 0 bases, with 8 bases between. This CDR3 comprises 14 residues. For the CDR3, the DNA is TGTGCCAGCAGTGTTAAGTCGAGCACAGATACGCAGTATTTT. Amino acid sequence: CASSVKSSTDTQYF.

V usage is TRBV23-1 and J usage is TRBJ2-7; possible D gene TRBD1, 6 bases. TRBV23-1 qualifies as an ORF whose function is uncertain. This CDR3 spans 15 amino acids. V lost 2 bases, J lost 3 bases, and 14 bases lay in between. The CDR3 region has the DNA TGCGCCAGCAGTCAAGGACAGTCCCCTAACTACGAGCAGTACTTC. Translating it yields CASSQGQSPNYEQYF.

The rearrangement links TRBV2 to TRBJ2-1; possibly TRBD1 for D (6 bases). Looked up from germline, CDR1 is SNHLY and CDR2 is FYNNEI. V lost 2 bases and J lost 9, with 14 bases in between. The CDR3 is made up of 14 amino acids. CDR3 DNA: TGTGCCAGCAGTGAAATACAGGGAAGGGGTGAGCAGTTCTTC. Amino acids: CASSEIQGRGEQFF.

This rearrangement joins TRBV29-1 to TRBJ1-1; D is unresolved. The CDR3 spans 14 residues. V dropped 4 bases and J dropped 3 bases, with 15 bases sitting between them. The V gene's germline CDR1 is SQVTM and CDR2 ANQGSEA. The CDR3 DNA follows: TGCAGCGTTGCCCCCTCCACACAGTACACTGAAGCTTTCTTT. Translated: CSVAPSTQYTEAFF.

This clone was observed a few times. The CDR3 reads CASSQDLDSNQPQHF. CDR3 DNA: TGCGCCAGCAGCCAAGATCTGGACAGCAATCAGCCCCAGCATTTT. The V call is TRBV4-3, the J call TRBJ1-5, with D unresolved. Germline-derived CDR1 and CDR2 are LGHNA and YSLEER. Trimming pared 0 bases from V and 1 base from J, leaving 7 bases between. The CDR3 consists of 15 residues.

The V and J genes are TRBV29-1 and TRBJ1-1, with a weak D call TRBD1 (6 bases). The CDR3 length is 15 residues. V was pared by 5 bases and J by 1 base, with 17 bases between. The V gene's germline CDR1 is SQVTM and CDR2 ANQGSEA. The CDR3 here is CSVHSQGTTNTEAFF. CDR3 nucleotide sequence: TGCAGCGTTCACTCTCAGGGGACCACGAACACTGAAGCTTTCTTT.

The V gene is TRBV6-6, the J gene TRBJ1-2; D ambiguous. V lost 0 bases, J lost 4 bases, and 6 bases lay in between. The CDR3 sequence is 13 residues long. Germline values: CDR1 MNHNY, CDR2 SVGAGI (reference sequence). The CDR3 DNA reads TGTGCCAGCAGTTACTCGAACGGCTATGGCTACACCTTC. Protein sequence: CASSYSNGYGYTF.

This sequence joins TRBV25-1 and TRBJ2-7; weak D call: TRBD2 (5 bases). Trimming removed 3 bases from V and 5 bases from J, with 11 bases in between. In germline, CDR1 is MGHDK, CDR2 SYGVNS. The CDR3 runs 13 residues. CDR3 residues: CASSDPGIHEQYF. In DNA, the CDR3 is TGTGCCAGCAGTGATCCGGGGATCCACGAGCAGTACTTC.

The rearrangement links TRBV29-1 to TRBJ2-7; the D call may be TRBD1 or TRBD2 (7 bases each). Trimming left V 5 bases short and J 5 bases short, with 16 bases between. This CDR3 has 13 amino acids. Germline CDR1 is SQVTM and CDR2 is ANQGSEA. The CDR3 coding sequence is TGCAGCGTTCAAACAGGGGCGGGGGACGAGCAGTACTTC. Protein product: CSVQTGAGDEQYF.

J is TRBJ2-2 and V is TRBV30; D may be TRBD1 or TRBD2 (6 bases each). Trimming took 2 bases from V and 4 from J, leaving 11 bases between them. In germline, CDR1 is GTSNPN, CDR2 SVGIG (reference sequence). There are 14 residues in the CDR3. Written as DNA, the CDR3 is TGTGCCTGGAGTATAGGGGGGAGCACCGGGGAGCTGTTTTTT. This encodes CAWSIGGSTGELFF.

The V gene is TRBV29-1, the J gene TRBJ2-7; D may be TRBD1 or TRBD2 (6 bases each). This CDR3 region has 11 residues. Trimming took 8 bases from V and 7 from J, leaving 15 bases between them. The germline V gene has CDR1 SQVTM and CDR2 ANQGSEA. The CDR3, as DNA: TGCAGCTCCAGGGAAGGGGGGGAGCAGTACTTC. This sequence encodes CSSREGGEQYF.